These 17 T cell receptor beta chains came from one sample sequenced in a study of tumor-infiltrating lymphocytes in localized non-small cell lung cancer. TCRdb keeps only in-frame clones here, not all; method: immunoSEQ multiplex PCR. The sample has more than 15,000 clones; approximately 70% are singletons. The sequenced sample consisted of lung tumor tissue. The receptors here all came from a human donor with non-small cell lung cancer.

CDR3 region: CASSQDRGPYEQYF. As DNA, the CDR3 is TGCGCCAGCAGCCAAGACCGGGGGCCCTACGAGCAGTACTTC. The J gene is TRBJ2-7, the V gene TRBV4-3; tentatively, D is TRBD1 or TRBD2 (6 bases each). The CDR3 runs to 14 residues. Germline lookup yields CDR1 LGHNA and CDR2 YSLEER. The ends were cut back, 0 bases at V and 2 bases at J, with 8 bases in the middle.

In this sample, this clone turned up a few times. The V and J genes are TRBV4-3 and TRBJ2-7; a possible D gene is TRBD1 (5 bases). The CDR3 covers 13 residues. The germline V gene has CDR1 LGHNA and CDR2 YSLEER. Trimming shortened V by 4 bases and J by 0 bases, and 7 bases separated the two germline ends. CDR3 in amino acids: CASSPGHSYEQYF. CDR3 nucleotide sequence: TGCGCCAGCAGCCCCGGACACTCCTACGAGCAGTACTTC.

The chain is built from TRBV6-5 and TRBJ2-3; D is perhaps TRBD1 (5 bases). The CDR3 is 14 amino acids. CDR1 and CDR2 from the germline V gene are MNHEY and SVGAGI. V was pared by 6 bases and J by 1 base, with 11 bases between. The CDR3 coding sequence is TGTGCCAGCAGGCTTAGGGGTGGCACAGATACGCAGTATTTT. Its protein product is CASRLRGGTDTQYF.

The CDR3: CASSLGWGTEAFF. CDR3 sequence (DNA): TGTGCCAGCAGCTTGGGGTGGGGCACTGAAGCTTTCTTT. The chain couples TRBV5-6 to TRBJ1-1; the D is unclear. The CDR3 length is 13 residues. Per germline, CDR1 SGHDT and CDR2 YYEEEE. Between the trimmed V and J ends, which lost 0 bases and 4 bases, there was a span of 7 bases.

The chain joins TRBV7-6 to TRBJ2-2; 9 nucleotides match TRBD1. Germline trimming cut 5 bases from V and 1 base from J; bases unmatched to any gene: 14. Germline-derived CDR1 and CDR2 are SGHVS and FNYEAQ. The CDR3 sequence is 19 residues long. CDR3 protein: CASSATGTGKVRNTGELFF. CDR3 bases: TGTGCCAGCAGCGCGACCGGGACAGGGAAGGTTAGGAACACCGGGGAGCTGTTTTTT.

For the CDR3, the DNA is TGTGCCAGCAGCTTGAGGGCGGGGGTCCAAGAGACCCAGTACTTC. Translated: CASSLRAGVQETQYF. This chain uses TRBV5-6 with TRBJ2-5, with TRBD2 identical over 7 bases. The CDR3 consists of 15 residues. CDR1 and CDR2 (germline): SGHDT, YYEEEE. Unmatched junction bases numbered 4, after V lost 1 base and J lost 1 base.

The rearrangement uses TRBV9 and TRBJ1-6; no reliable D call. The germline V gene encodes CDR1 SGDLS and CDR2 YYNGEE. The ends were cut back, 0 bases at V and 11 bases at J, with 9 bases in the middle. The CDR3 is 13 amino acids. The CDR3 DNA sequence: TGTGCCAGCAGCGTAGGTCGGGGTGCACCCCTCCACTTT. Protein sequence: CASSVGRGAPLHF. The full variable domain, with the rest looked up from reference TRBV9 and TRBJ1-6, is DSGVTQTPKHLITATGQRVTLRCSPRSGDLSVYWYQQSLDQGLQFLIQYYNGEERAKGNILERFSAQQFPDLHSELNLSSLELGDSALYFCASSVGRGAPLHFGNGTRLTVT.

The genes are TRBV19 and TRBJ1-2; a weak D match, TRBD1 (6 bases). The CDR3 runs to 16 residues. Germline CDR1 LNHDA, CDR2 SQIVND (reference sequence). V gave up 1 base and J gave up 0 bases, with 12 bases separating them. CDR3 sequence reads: CASSIGGRGANYGYTF. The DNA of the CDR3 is TGTGCCAGTAGTATAGGCGGCAGGGGAGCTAACTATGGCTACACCTTC.

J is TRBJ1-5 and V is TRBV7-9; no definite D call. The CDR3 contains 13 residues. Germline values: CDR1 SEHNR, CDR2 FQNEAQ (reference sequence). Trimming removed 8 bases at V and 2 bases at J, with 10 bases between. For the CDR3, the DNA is TGTGCCAGCGGAGGTGGGGGCAATCAGCCCCAGCATTTT. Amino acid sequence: CASGGGGNQPQHF.

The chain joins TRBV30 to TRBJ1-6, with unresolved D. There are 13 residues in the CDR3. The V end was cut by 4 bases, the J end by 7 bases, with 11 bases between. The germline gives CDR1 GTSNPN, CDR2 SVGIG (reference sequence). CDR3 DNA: TGTGCCTGGACTCTGGGTGGCAATTCACCCCTCCACTTT. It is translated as CAWTLGGNSPLHF.

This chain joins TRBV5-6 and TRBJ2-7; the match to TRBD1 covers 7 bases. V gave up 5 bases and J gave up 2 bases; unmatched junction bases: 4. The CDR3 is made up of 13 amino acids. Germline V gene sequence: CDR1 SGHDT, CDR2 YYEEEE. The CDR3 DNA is TGTGCCAGCAGGCCGACAGGGACCTACGAGCAGTACTTC. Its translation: CASRPTGTYEQYF.

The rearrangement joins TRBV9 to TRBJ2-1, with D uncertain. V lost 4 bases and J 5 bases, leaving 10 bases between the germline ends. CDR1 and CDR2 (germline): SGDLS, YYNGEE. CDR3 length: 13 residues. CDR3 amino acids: CASSHTPDNEQFF. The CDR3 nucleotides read TGTGCCAGCAGCCATACACCGGACAATGAGCAGTTCTTC.

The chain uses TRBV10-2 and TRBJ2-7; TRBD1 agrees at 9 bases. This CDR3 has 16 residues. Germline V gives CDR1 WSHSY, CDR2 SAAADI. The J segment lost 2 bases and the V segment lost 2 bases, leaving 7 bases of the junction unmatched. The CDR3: CASSEPGTGKTYEQYF. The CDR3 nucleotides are TGCGCCAGCAGTGAGCCTGGGACAGGGAAGACCTACGAGCAGTACTTC.

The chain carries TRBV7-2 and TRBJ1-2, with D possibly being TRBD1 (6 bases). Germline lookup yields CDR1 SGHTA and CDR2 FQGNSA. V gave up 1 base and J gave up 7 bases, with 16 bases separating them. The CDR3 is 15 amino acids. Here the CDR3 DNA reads TGTGCCAGCAGCTTAGGGGGGGTGGCAGGGGTTGGCTACACCTTC. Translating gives CASSLGGVAGVGYTF.

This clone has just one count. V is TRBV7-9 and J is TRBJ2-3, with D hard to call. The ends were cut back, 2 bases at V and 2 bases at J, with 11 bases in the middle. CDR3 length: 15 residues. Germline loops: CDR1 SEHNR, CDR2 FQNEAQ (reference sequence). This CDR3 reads CASSLKPTVTDTQYF. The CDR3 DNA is TGTGCCAGCAGCTTAAAGCCCACAGTCACAGATACGCAGTATTTT.

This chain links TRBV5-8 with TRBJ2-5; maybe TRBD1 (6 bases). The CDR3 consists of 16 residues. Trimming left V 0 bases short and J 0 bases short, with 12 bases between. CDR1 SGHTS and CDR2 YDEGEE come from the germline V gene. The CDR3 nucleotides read TGTGCCAGCAGCTTGGACCCAGGGGAGTACCAAGAGACCCAGTACTTC. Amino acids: CASSLDPGEYQETQYF. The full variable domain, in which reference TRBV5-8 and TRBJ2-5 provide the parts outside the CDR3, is EAGVTQSPTHLIKTRGQQATLRCSPISGHTSVYWYQQALGLGLQFLLWYDEGEERNRGNFPPRFSGRQFPNYSSELNVNALELEDSALYLCASSLDPGEYQETQYFGPGTRLLVL.

This chain's CDR3 is CASSLPRTGLNTEAFF. DNA for the CDR3: TGTGCCAGCAGCTTGCCGCGGACTGGATTGAACACTGAAGCTTTCTTT. V usage is TRBV5-4 and J usage is TRBJ1-1, with no clear D. Germline assignment: CDR1 SGHNT and CDR2 YYREEE (reference sequence). This CDR3 comprises 16 residues. V was pared by 1 base and J by 0 bases, with 13 bases between.